This entry lists 15 T cell receptor beta chains sequenced from one sample in a study of T cell responses to AZD1222 COVID-19 vaccine (dated by TCRdb to about 2021). Explained via the paper, the time point label denotes: about 28 days (+/-7) after the second vaccine dose. To prepare the library, the immunoSEQ multiplex PCR assay was applied. This immuneACCESS table, as held by TCRdb, lists in-frame sequences with V and J called but not all clones. Of the missing ones, under half trace to an unresolved V gene in checked studies; the others have no known cause. The sample table shows some 160,000 clones, and roughly 93% are seen once. The ten largest make up approximately 2% of the sample. The sample was peripheral blood, taken 28 days after the second AZD1222 dose. The receptors here all came from an adult who received the AZD1222 COVID-19 vaccine.

The chain carries TRBV29-1 and TRBJ2-7, with 7 bases identical to TRBD1. J gave up 2 bases and V 2 bases, and 6 bases lay outside the gene matches. The V gene's germline CDR1 is SQVTM and CDR2 ANQGSEA. The CDR3 runs 14 residues. CDR3 sequence (DNA): TGCAGCGTTGAACCCGGGACAGATACCTACGAGCAGTACTTC. It encodes CSVEPGTDTYEQYF.

The sample holds one count of this clone. The chain has TRBV19 and TRBJ1-4; a weak D match, TRBD1 (6 bases). The germline CDR1 and CDR2 sequences are LNHDA and SQIVND (reference sequence). This CDR3 comprises 14 residues. Trimming removed 3 bases at V and 8 bases at J, with 13 bases between. The CDR3 sequence: CASSMGMQGEKLFF. CDR3 nucleotide sequence: TGTGCCAGTAGTATGGGGATGCAGGGGGAAAAACTGTTTTTT.

The chain recombines TRBV7-9 with TRBJ2-2; 9 bases are shared with TRBD1. The CDR3 is 15 residues long. Looked up from germline, CDR1 is SEHNR and CDR2 is FQNEAQ (reference sequence). Unmatched junction bases numbered 6, after V lost 5 bases and J lost 5 bases. CDR3 loop: CASSPGTGRTGELFF. DNA of the CDR3: TGTGCCAGCAGCCCGGGGACAGGGAGAACCGGGGAGCTGTTTTTT. The full variable domain, completed using reference TRBV7-9 and TRBJ2-2, is DTGVSQNPRHKITKRGQNVTFRCDPISEHNRLYWYRQTLGQGPEFLTYFQNEAQLEKSRLLSDRFSAERPKGSFSTLEIQRTEQGDSAMYLCASSPGTGRTGELFFGEGSRLTVL.

V and J are TRBV5-1 and TRBJ2-3, with 9 bases lining up with TRBD2. Germline lookup yields CDR1 SGHRS and CDR2 YFSETQ. The CDR3 loop spans 17 amino acids. V was clipped by 5 bases and J by 2 bases; unmatched bases: 12. Here the CDR3 reads CASSLRLVAGATDTQYF. In nucleotides, the CDR3 is TGCGCCAGCAGTCTCCGGTTGGTAGCGGGGGCCACAGATACGCAGTATTTT.

The genes are TRBV15 and TRBJ2-1; D perhaps matches TRBD2 (5 bases). V lost 2 bases and J 6 bases, leaving 17 bases between the germline ends. The germline CDR1 and CDR2 sequences are LNHNV and YYDKDF (reference sequence). CDR3 length: 16 residues. The CDR3 DNA reads as TGTGCCACCAGCAGATCCCTTGGCGGGTCTTTCAATGAGCAGTTCTTC. Its protein is CATSRSLGGSFNEQFF.

The chain links TRBV2 to TRBJ2-5; TRBD2 might be the D (6 bases). This CDR3 is built from 11 residues. V gave up 8 bases and J gave up 2 bases, with 6 bases separating them. Germline-derived CDR1 and CDR2 are SNHLY and FYNNEI. CDR3 nucleotides: TGTGCCAGCGGGGGGCAAGAGACCCAGTACTTC. It yields the protein CASGGQETQYF.

This clone was counted a single time. V and J are TRBV7-9 and TRBJ1-4; a weak D match, TRBD1 (5 bases). The V end lost 2 bases, the J end lost 8 bases, and 18 bases lay between the germline ends. Germline V CDR1 and CDR2: SEHNR, FQNEAQ (reference sequence). The length of the CDR3 is 16 residues. The CDR3 loop reads CASSLMYGRVGEKLFF. The CDR3 nucleotides are TGTGCCAGCAGCTTAATGTACGGCAGGGTGGGCGAAAAACTGTTTTTT. Full variable domain (rest looked up from reference TRBV7-9 and TRBJ1-4): DTGVSQNPRHKITKRGQNVTFRCDPISEHNRLYWYRQTLGQGPEFLTYFQNEAQLEKSRLLSDRFSAERPKGSFSTLEIQRTEQGDSAMYLCASSLMYGRVGEKLFFGSGTQLSVL.

The chain employs TRBV9 and TRBJ1-5; TRBD1 is a possible D gene (5 bases). Germline V lookup: CDR1 SGDLS, CDR2 YYNGEE. The ends were cut back, 3 bases at V and 6 bases at J, with 19 bases in the middle. The CDR3 totals 16 residues. The DNA of the CDR3 is TGTGCCAGCAGCGCAGGGACCGCCGAGCTAAGTCAGCCCCAGCATTTT. Translated, it gives CASSAGTAELSQPQHF.

The chain recombines TRBV4-1 with TRBJ2-5; 7 bases match TRBD1. This CDR3 is 16 amino acids long. The germline gives CDR1 MGHRA, CDR2 YSYEKL. J lost 1 base, V lost 3 bases, and 8 bases had no gene match. The CDR3 reads CASSHPRGQTQETQYF. CDR3 DNA sequence: TGCGCCAGCAGCCACCCCAGGGGACAGACCCAAGAGACCCAGTACTTC.

This clone appeared a single time. CDR3 amino acids: CAGAGLDYNEQFF. CDR3 DNA: TGTGCCGGGGCGGGACTAGACTACAATGAGCAGTTCTTC. The chain has TRBV30 and TRBJ2-1; 8 bases agree with TRBD2. Germline V CDR1 and CDR2: GTSNPN, SVGIG (reference sequence). The CDR3 loop spans 13 amino acids. Trimming cost V 8 bases and J 3 bases; bases outside gene matches: 6.

V usage is TRBV4-1 and J usage is TRBJ2-7, with TRBD2 as a possible D gene (5 bases). The CDR3 has 14 residues. Trimming pared 1 base from V and 0 bases from J, leaving 7 bases between. CDR1 and CDR2 from the germline V gene are MGHRA and YSYEKL. The CDR3 region is CASSQVAGSYEQYF. The CDR3 DNA reads as TGCGCCAGCAGCCAAGTGGCGGGCTCCTACGAGCAGTACTTC.

The table lists this clone with a count of one. The V call is TRBV7-9, the J call TRBJ1-1, with D possibly TRBD1 on 6 matching bases. This CDR3 region has 16 residues. The V end lost 0 bases, the J end lost 3 bases, and 14 bases lay between the germline ends. The germline gives CDR1 SEHNR, CDR2 FQNEAQ (reference sequence). The CDR3, as DNA: TGTGCCAGCAGCTTAGCTTTGGCGGGGGCTTACACTGAAGCTTTCTTT. It translates to CASSLALAGAYTEAFF.

The V gene is TRBV6-1, the J gene TRBJ2-3, with D possibly matching TRBD1 (6 bases). V was shortened by 2 bases and J by 2 bases, with 8 bases between the two germline ends. This CDR3 has 14 amino acids. Germline V gene data show CDR1 as MNHNS and CDR2 as SASEGT. The CDR3, as DNA: TGTGCCAGCAGTGAAAGGGGGTTCACAGATACGCAGTATTTT. Translated: CASSERGFTDTQYF.

The chain is built from TRBV7-2 and TRBJ1-1; weak D call: TRBD1 (5 bases). CDR1 and CDR2 from the germline V gene are SGHTA and FQGNSA. The V end lost 7 bases, the J end lost 2 bases, and 17 bases lay between the germline ends. The CDR3 runs to 15 residues. In nucleotides, the CDR3 is TGTGCCAGCACCCCCTGGGGGGGAATTAACACTGAAGCTTTCTTT. The encoded protein is CASTPWGGINTEAFF.

The rearrangement joins TRBV5-8 to TRBJ2-3; D is undetermined. This CDR3 is built from 13 residues. Germline V gene data show CDR1 as SGHTS and CDR2 as YDEGEE. Trimming removed 7 bases at V and 4 bases at J, with 13 bases between. The CDR3, as DNA: TGTGCCAGCCCCCCGGACGGCGCAGATACGCAGTATTTT. It specifies CASPPDGADTQYF.